This TCR beta chain was sequenced in a study of early T cells in non-severe SARS-CoV-2 infection. Trimming took 0 bases from V and 0 from J, leaving 7 bases between them. The CDR3 sequence is 15 residues long. CDR1 and CDR2 from the germline V gene are SGHRS and YFSETQ. TCRdb reprocessed the 5' RACE reads via MiXCR and lists one record per CDR3 protein. The sample lists tens of thousands of distinct CDR3 sequences; approximately 7.6% were seen once. The receptor was derived from an adult who was a healthcare worker with PCR-confirmed SARS-CoV-2 infection or an uninfected control (not recorded which). This chain connects TRBV5-1 to TRBJ1-5; D not resolved. The sample consisted of whole blood. The CDR3: CASSLGGGSNQPQHF. The CDR3 nucleotides are TGCGCCAGCAGCTTGGGAGGCGGTAGCAATCAGCCCCAGCATTTT.